These 7 T cell receptor beta chains came from one sample sequenced in a study of T cells after posttransplantation cyclophosphamide. Here immunoSEQ multiplex PCR was the method, and the copy in TCRdb shows in-frame clones only, minus some. The sample has around 20,000 clones, approximately 82% seen once. Material: memory CD4+ T cells sorted from blood. Receptors originate from a young man in good health and a related stem cell transplant donor.

J is TRBJ1-4 and V is TRBV9, with 7 bases lining up with TRBD1. The germline CDR1 and CDR2 sequences are SGDLS and YYNGEE. J was trimmed by 2 bases and V by 4 bases; bases with no gene match: 8. This CDR3 contains 16 residues. CDR3 coding DNA: TGTGCCAGCAGCCCCCTGGGGACAGCTACTAATGAAAAACTGTTTTTT. It codes for CASSPLGTATNEKLFF.

The V gene is TRBV11-2, the J gene TRBJ2-5, with D possibly TRBD2 on 5 matching bases. V lost 4 bases to trimming and J lost 2 bases, with 17 bases between them. The CDR3 length is 16 residues. Germline lookup yields CDR1 SGHAT and CDR2 FQNNGV. The CDR3 spells CASSSTATGIQETQYF. The CDR3, as DNA: TGTGCCAGCAGCTCCACGGCCACCGGGATACAAGAGACCCAGTACTTC.

The chain is built from TRBV7-3 and TRBJ2-5; D is uncertain. The CDR3 runs 13 residues. The germline V and J ends were trimmed by 2 bases and 4 bases, with 8 bases remaining between them. CDR1 is SGHTA and CDR2 is FQGTGA in the germline V gene. The CDR3 protein is CASSLARRETQYF. The CDR3 DNA is TGTGCCAGCAGCTTAGCCAGGCGAGAGACCCAGTACTTC.

This rearrangement joins TRBV18 to TRBJ1-1, with 12 nucleotides matching TRBD1. This CDR3 contains 16 residues. J lost 5 bases, V lost 2 bases, and 6 bases had no gene match. Germline CDR1 and CDR2: KGHSH and LQKENI. In nucleotides, the CDR3 is TGTGCCAGCTCACCAGGGACAGGGGGCACGGGGACTGAAGCTTTCTTT. It translates to CASSPGTGGTGTEAFF.

The chain links TRBV2 to TRBJ2-6, with 8 bases lining up with TRBD2. V trimming: 5 bases; J trimming: 0 bases; junction bases outside the gene matches: 9. CDR1 and CDR2 (germline): SNHLY, FYNNEI. This CDR3 contains 18 residues. CDR3 bases: TGTGCCAGCAGTCCTACCGGGGGGGGTGGCTCTGGGGCCAACGTCCTGACTTTC. Its protein product is CASSPTGGGGSGANVLTF.

The chain uses TRBV2 and TRBJ2-2; 9 positions match TRBD1. The CDR3 runs 16 residues. Germline loops: CDR1 SNHLY, CDR2 FYNNEI. Trimming took 5 bases from V and 0 from J; bases not matched to a gene: 4. In DNA, the CDR3 is TGTGCCAGCAGTCGAACAGGGGGCGCGAACACCGGGGAGCTGTTTTTT. This translates into CASSRTGGANTGELFF.

The gene calls are TRBV2 and TRBJ1-1; no definite D call. Germline V gene sequence: CDR1 SNHLY, CDR2 FYNNEI. The CDR3 consists of 15 residues. V was shortened by 0 bases and J by 4 bases, with 12 bases between the two germline ends. The CDR3 loop reads CASSEAPRGITEAFF. As DNA, the CDR3 is TGTGCCAGCAGTGAAGCGCCCCGCGGGATCACTGAAGCTTTCTTT. Drawing the rest from reference TRBV2 and TRBJ1-1, the complete variable domain is EPEVTQTPSHQVTQMGQEVILRCVPISNHLYFYWYRQILGQKVEFLVSFYNNEISEKSEIFDDQFSVERPDGSNFTLKIRSTKLEDSAMYFCASSEAPRGITEAFFGQGTRLTVV.